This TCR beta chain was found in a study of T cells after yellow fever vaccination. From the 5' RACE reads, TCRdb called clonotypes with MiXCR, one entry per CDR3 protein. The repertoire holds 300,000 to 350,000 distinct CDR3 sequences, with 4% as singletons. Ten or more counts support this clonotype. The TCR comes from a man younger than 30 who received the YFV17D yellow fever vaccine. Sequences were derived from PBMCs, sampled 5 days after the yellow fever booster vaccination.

CDR3 nucleotide sequence: TGTGCCAGCAGCCGGGACAGAACTAGCACAGATACGCAGTATTTT. Amino acids: CASSRDRTSTDTQYF. The gene calls are TRBV7-2 and TRBJ2-3, with 7 nucleotides matching TRBD1. Per the germline V gene, CDR1 is SGHTA and CDR2 is FQGNSA. The V gene end was trimmed by 5 bases and the J gene end by 0 bases; junction bases not matched to a gene: 5. The CDR3 has 15 amino acids.